A selection of T cell receptor beta chains follows, all from one sample in a study of blood T cell repertoires in COVID-19. The protocol was immunoSEQ multiplex PCR, while the TCRdb copy is restricted to in-frame clones and leaves out a portion. Counted here are some 67,000 clones, around 87% occurring once; the ten biggest clones make up around 1.2%. The material sequenced was peripheral blood. These receptor sequences come from a woman aged 60 to 75 with acute or convalescent COVID-19. CDR3s include the opening cysteine and the closing phenylalanine or tryptophan. D genes are given only for firm matches. The size entry is marked missing in some rows and otherwise reads once, few, many or a size class.

v_gene	abundance	d_gene	j_gene	CDR3aa	CDR3nt
TRBV28	.	.	TRBJ1-1	CASSLVGLGGFF	TGTGCCAGCAGTTTGGTTGGTTTGGGGGGTTTCTTT
TRBV27	once	TRBD2	TRBJ2-6	CASSLGGGTGANVLTF	TGTGCCAGCAGTTTAGGGGGGGGGACTGGGGCCAACGTCCTGACTTTC
TRBV7-9	.	TRBD1	TRBJ1-2	CASSSTRDRGHSYTF	TGTGCCAGCAGCTCAACCAGGGACAGGGGGCATAGCTACACCTTC
TRBV9	.	TRBD1	TRBJ1-1	CASSVGDRGDTEAFF	TGTGCCAGCAGCGTAGGGGACAGGGGGGACACTGAAGCTTTCTTT
TRBV25-1	few	.	TRBJ2-5	CASSEFRGATQYF	TGTGCCAGCAGTGAATTCCGGGGTGCCACCCAGTACTTC
TRBV10-3	.	.	TRBJ1-1	CAISDGTPFEAFF	TGTGCCATCAGTGATGGGACACCCTTTGAAGCTTTCTTT
TRBV6-6	.	.	TRBJ1-5	CASSRSLGQPQHF	TGTGCCAGCAGTCGATCGCTCGGGCAGCCCCAGCATTTT
TRBV5-1	.	.	TRBJ2-3	CASSLGLGSDTQYF	TGCGCCAGCAGCTTGGGACTAGGTTCGGATACGCAGTATTTT
TRBV28	.	.	TRBJ1-5	CASSRLGLASNQPQHF	TGTGCCAGCAGTAGGTTGGGACTGGCTAGCAATCAGCCCCAGCATTTT
TRBV9	few	.	TRBJ2-1	CASSVDSVAYNEQFF	TGTGCCAGCAGCGTAGATTCGGTGGCCTACAATGAGCAGTTCTTC
TRBV7-3	.	TRBD2	TRBJ2-3	CASSLGGTSGTSTDTQYF	TGTGCCAGCAGCTTAGGGGGGACTAGCGGCACTAGCACAGATACGCAGTATTTT
TRBV4-1	.	.	TRBJ2-2	CASSQVHLVINTGELFF	TGCGCCAGCAGCCAAGTTCACCTAGTCATCAACACCGGGGAGCTGTTTTTT
TRBV6-2/TRBV6-3	.	.	TRBJ1-5	CASSGQSFSNQPQHF	TGTGCCAGCAGTGGACAGTCGTTTAGCAATCAGCCCCAGCATTTT
TRBV27	once	.	TRBJ1-2	CASSWGQGGIYGYTF	TGTGCCAGCAGTTGGGGACAAGGAGGTATCTATGGCTACACCTTC
TRBV9	.	TRBD2	TRBJ2-1	CASSPTSGRFGEQFF	TGTGCCAGCAGCCCGACTAGCGGGAGATTTGGTGAGCAGTTCTTC
TRBV9	.	.	TRBJ1-6	CASSTGIYNSPLHF	TGTGCCAGCAGCACCGGGATTTATAATTCACCCCTCCACTTT
TRBV6-4	.	.	TRBJ1-2	CASSDHRINYGYTF	TGTGCCAGCAGTGATCACAGGATTAACTATGGCTACACCTTC
TRBV5-4	.	TRBD1	TRBJ1-1	CASSLGGRGSTEAFF	TGTGCCAGCAGCTTGGGAGGCAGGGGGAGCACTGAAGCTTTCTTT
TRBV6-5	.	TRBD1	TRBJ2-2	CASSQRGLTGELFF	TGTGCCAGCAGTCAGAGGGGGCTTACCGGGGAGCTGTTTTTT
TRBV6-5	.	.	TRBJ1-1	CASTLGSNTEAFF	TGTGCCAGCACCCTCGGGTCGAACACTGAAGCTTTCTTT
TRBV7-8	.	TRBD1	TRBJ2-2	CASSSDRVVSGELFF	TGTGCCAGCAGCTCCGACAGGGTAGTGTCCGGGGAGCTGTTTTTT
TRBV15	.	.	TRBJ2-5	CATSIQGGETQYF	TGTGCCACCAGCATACAGGGAGGGGAGACCCAGTACTTC